This T cell receptor beta chain is from a study of molecular identifiers for immune sequencing clone quantification. TCRdb fed the PCR reads into MiXCR, producing one record per CDR3 protein. The sample lists around 460,000 distinct CDR3 sequences, about 26% occurring once. The CDR3 loop spans 13 amino acids. The V and J ends lost 7 bases and 5 bases respectively, with 14 bases between them. CDR1 and CDR2 (germline): LNHNV, YYDKDF (reference sequence). This clonotype was recorded many times. The chain joins TRBV15 to TRBJ2-5; D is perhaps TRBD2 (6 bases). The source is a human donor in good health. Some libraries in this study had Jurkat cell RNA spiked in. Sequenced sample: naive CD8+ T cells from blood, with Jurkat cell RNA spiked in. Subset indicated: FACS-sorted CD8+CD4-CCR7+CD45RA+ naive T cells. CDR3 DNA sequence: TGTGCCACCACCGGGACTCCCCAGGAGACCCAGTACTTC. Residues: CATTGTPQETQYF.